This TCR beta chain was profiled in a study of neurological immune-mediated disorders. Whole-study results and caveats: No CDR3 amino acid sequences were shared by expanded clones across subjects, suggesting private repertoires in all groups. Levels of TCR clonal expansion peaked in HTLV-1-associated myelopathy and reached their lowest in multiple sclerosis, under those of healthy controls.

In the case of this clonotype: The antigen remains unidentified.

Healthy control samples came from blood bank volunteers in Maryland, USA. The unsorted libraries were prepared from 2 million PBMCs (stored at -80 C). The CDR3 is 14 residues long. Germline V gives CDR1 SGDLS, CDR2 YYNGEE. V was clipped by 7 bases and J by 4 bases; unmatched bases: 6. TCRdb fed the 5' RACE reads into MiXCR, producing one record per CDR3 protein. Of around 83,000 distinct CDR3 sequences in the sample, over 12% were seen once. The sample taken for sequencing was PBMCs. The TCR comes from a woman between 45 and 60 years old in good health. This chain joins TRBV9 and TRBJ2-1, with 9 nucleotides matching TRBD1. CDR3 sequence reads: CASARGQGYNEQFF. For the CDR3, the DNA is TGTGCCAGCGCTAGGGGACAGGGATACAATGAGCAGTTCTTC.